This T cell receptor beta chain was identified in a study of T cell repertoires in cytomegalovirus infection. This clonotype has more than one count but fewer than ten. What it recognizes is unknown. Via MiXCR, TCRdb re-called the reads, giving one row per CDR3 protein. The data hold some 99,000 distinct CDR3 sequences, with about 30% observed a single time. The sequence was obtained from a human donor in good health (CMV status not recorded). Some clones in this sample may be carry-over from other donors' samples. Here the sequenced sample was CD8+ T cells from cultured PBMCs, taken from culture after CMV antigen stimulation.

CDR3 coding DNA: TGTGCCAGCAGCAGCCCGGACAGGGGTGTCTATGGCTACACCTTC. It codes for CASSSPDRGVYGYTF. The V and J genes are TRBV11-2 and TRBJ1-2; 9 bases map to TRBD1. Germline CDR1 SGHAT, CDR2 FQNNGV. This CDR3 region has 15 residues. After removal of 5 bases from V and 4 bases from J, the junction contained 8 bases not matched to a gene. The entire variable domain, with the rest obtained from reference TRBV11-2 and TRBJ1-2, is as follows: EAGVAQSPRYKIIEKRQSVAFWCNPISGHATLYWYQQILGQGPKLLIQFQNNGVVDDSQLPKDRFSAERLKGVDSTLKIQPAKLEDSAVYLCASSSPDRGVYGYTFGSGTRLTVV.